This T cell receptor (beta chain) was identified in a study of identical twins. Study results and limitations: Cross-sectional statistics, not tracking of the same donors, supported the conclusions.

Germline V lookup: CDR1 LNHNV, CDR2 YYDKDF (reference sequence). The CDR3 extends over 15 amino acids. V lost 4 bases to trimming and J lost 6 bases; unmatched junction nucleotides: 6. This clonotype was counted many times. Its antigen is not known. TCRdb passed the 5' RACE reads through MiXCR, listing each CDR3 protein once. This sample carries a few hundred thousand distinct CDR3 sequences, approximately 8.3% of them seen once, and the ten largest clones take roughly 3.1%. Healthy Caucasian individuals made up all the donors. These same data were also listed under a study on yellow fever vaccine responses in identical twins.

This receptor was taken from a woman between 18 and 29 years old in good health. The source material was CD8+ T cells sorted from blood. This chain uses TRBV15 with TRBJ2-1; 10 bases agree with TRBD1. The CDR3 nucleotides read TGTGCCACCAGCACCAGGGACAGGGGACCCAATGAGCAGTTCTTC. It translates to CATSTRDRGPNEQFF.